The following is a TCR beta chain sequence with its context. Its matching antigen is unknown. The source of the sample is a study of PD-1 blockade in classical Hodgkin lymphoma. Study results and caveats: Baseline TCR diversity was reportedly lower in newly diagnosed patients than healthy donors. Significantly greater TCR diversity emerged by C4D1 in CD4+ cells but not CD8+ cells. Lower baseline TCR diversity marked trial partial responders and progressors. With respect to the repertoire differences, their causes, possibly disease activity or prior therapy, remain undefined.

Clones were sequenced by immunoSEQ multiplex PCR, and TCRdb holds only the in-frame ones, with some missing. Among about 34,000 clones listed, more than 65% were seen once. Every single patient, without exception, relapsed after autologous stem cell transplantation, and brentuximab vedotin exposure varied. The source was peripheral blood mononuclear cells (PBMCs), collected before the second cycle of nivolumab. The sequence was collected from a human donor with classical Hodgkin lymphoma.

The CDR3 here is CASSYSKSETQYF. CDR3 coding DNA: TGTGCCAGCAGTTACTCGAAGTCGGAGACCCAGTACTTC. The J gene is TRBJ2-5, the V gene TRBV6-5; no firm D call. Germline loops: CDR1 MNHEY, CDR2 SVGAGI. V gave up 0 bases and J gave up 5 bases, with 7 bases separating them. This CDR3 contains 13 residues.